Listed here are 12 T cell receptor beta chains from one sample, sequenced in a study of regulatory T cells in long-lasting Graves disease. Relying on iRepertoire HTBI primers and Arm-PCR of CDR3 regions, the team built TCR beta libraries. One entry per CDR3 protein results from TCRdb running MiXCR on the multiplex PCR reads. The data contain 650,000 to 850,000 distinct CDR3 sequences, around 32% of them seen just once; the ten biggest clones take up 35% to 55%. Stated time point: persistent/refractory GD, antithyroid drugs over 5 years with positive TRAb. PBMC RNA was the source of the TCR library. The source was peripheral blood mononuclear cells (PBMCs), collected when the disease was refractory, from a patient treated with antithyroid drugs. These receptors all come from a female donor with Graves disease.

The chain links TRBV11-2 to TRBJ1-6; D is perhaps TRBD1 (5 bases). CDR3 length equals 15 residues. V lost 5 bases, J lost 5 bases, and 13 bases lay in between. The germline gives CDR1 SGHAT, CDR2 FQNNGV. CDR3 coding DNA: TGTGCCAGCAGCCGCGTTGGGGGTAATAATTCACCCCTCCACTTT. Translation: CASSRVGGNNSPLHF.

This clonotype was picked up a small number of times. The gene calls are TRBV3-1 and TRBJ1-5; D perhaps matches TRBD1 (5 bases). CDR3 length equals 14 residues. V was clipped by 1 base and J by 6 bases, with 10 bases between them. Germline-derived CDR1 and CDR2 are LGHDT and YNNKEL (reference sequence). This CDR3 reads CASSQAGFGQPQHF. For the CDR3, the DNA is TGTGCCAGCAGCCAAGCAGGGTTTGGTCAGCCCCAGCATTTT. The full variable domain, with the rest looked up from reference TRBV3-1 and TRBJ1-5, is DTAVSQTPKYLVTQMGNDKSIKCEQNLGHDTMYWYKQDSKKFLKIMFSYNNKELIINETVPNRFSPKSPDKAHLNLHINSLELGDSAVYFCASSQAGFGQPQHFGDGTRLSIL.

V is TRBV3-1 and J is TRBJ2-5; D might be TRBD2 (5 bases). Looked up from germline, CDR1 is LGHDT and CDR2 is YNNKEL (reference sequence). The CDR3 extends over 16 amino acids. Trimming left V 6 bases short and J 4 bases short, with 21 bases between. The CDR3 region is CASSSLGGSGGETQYF. DNA of the CDR3: TGTGCCAGCAGTTCTTTGGGCGGGTCGGGTGGAGAGACCCAGTACTTC.

This clonotype appeared many times. This chain uses TRBV12-3 or TRBV12-4 with TRBJ1-1; the D is unclear. V was clipped by 2 bases and J by 8 bases, with 15 bases between them. The CDR3 covers 14 residues. The CDR3 nucleotides are TGTGCCAGCAGTTTAATGTCAGCTTACTCAGAAGCTTTCTTT. Translation gives CASSLMSAYSEAFF.

The J gene is TRBJ2-3, the V gene TRBV28, with D possibly being TRBD2 (5 bases). CDR3 length equals 14 residues. Trimming left V 7 bases short and J 1 base short, with 12 bases between. Germline CDR1 MDHEN, CDR2 SYDVKM. The CDR3 protein is CASTLLVGTDTQYF. The CDR3 nucleotides are TGTGCCAGCACTCTACTAGTAGGCACAGATACGCAGTATTTT. Drawing the rest from reference TRBV28 and TRBJ2-3, the complete variable domain is DVKVTQSSRYLVKRTGEKVFLECVQDMDHENMFWYRQDPGLGLRLIYFSYDVKMKEKGDIPEGYSVSREKKERFSLILESASTNQTSMYLCASTLLVGTDTQYFGPGTRLTVL.

The chain recombines TRBV9 with TRBJ1-1; D gene uncertain. The CDR3 totals 13 residues. Germline V gives CDR1 SGDLS, CDR2 YYNGEE. Trimming pared 0 bases from V and 7 bases from J, leaving 10 bases between. The CDR3 reads CASSVGQGLEAFF. CDR3 nucleotides: TGTGCCAGCAGCGTAGGTCAAGGTCTTGAAGCTTTCTTT.

CDR3 sequence reads: CASSRDRRFSPLHF. The CDR3, as DNA: TGTGCCAGCTCTAGGGACAGGCGTTTCTCACCCCTCCACTTT. The genes are TRBV9 and TRBJ1-6; the match to TRBD1 covers 8 bases. After removal of 7 bases from V and 10 bases from J, the junction contained 10 bases not matched to a gene. Germline lookup yields CDR1 SGDLS and CDR2 YYNGEE. CDR3 length equals 14 residues.

V usage is TRBV10-3 and J usage is TRBJ1-1; tentatively, D is TRBD1 (5 bases). V gave up 2 bases and J gave up 3 bases, with 10 bases separating them. Germline lookup yields CDR1 ENHRY and CDR2 SYGVKD. The CDR3 loop spans 14 amino acids. The CDR3 here is CAISEDLGDTEAFF. The DNA for the CDR3 is TGTGCCATCAGTGAGGATTTGGGGGACACTGAAGCTTTCTTT.

The chain couples TRBV7-3 to TRBJ1-5; D call uncertain. From germline, CDR1 is SGHTA and CDR2 FQGTGA. V dropped 0 bases and J dropped 3 bases, with 12 bases sitting between them. CDR3 size: 16 residues. CDR3 sequence reads: CASSLTLGFNNQPQHF. CDR3 in DNA: TGTGCCAGCAGCTTAACGCTGGGGTTCAACAATCAGCCCCAGCATTTT.

This clonotype was detected a few times. The rearrangement joins TRBV12-3 or TRBV12-4 to TRBJ1-5; 7 nucleotides agree with TRBD1. The V segment lost 10 bases and the J segment 7 bases; nucleotides outside the gene matches: 16. The CDR3 extends over 15 amino acids. The CDR3 region is CATSRDPTGRQPQHF. CDR3 in DNA: TGTGCCACCAGCAGAGATCCGACAGGGAGGCAGCCCCAGCATTTT.

This clonotype was seen only a few times. CDR3 sequence reads: CASSLSRELFF. As DNA, the CDR3 is TGTGCCAGCAGCTTATCTAGGGAGCTGTTTTTT. The V call is TRBV7-2, the J call TRBJ2-2; D is undetermined. CDR1 SGHTA and CDR2 FQGNSA come from the germline V gene. With 2 bases removed from V and 9 bases from J, the gap between germline ends came to 4 bases. CDR3 size: 11 residues.

This clonotype was detected a few times. This chain joins TRBV19 and TRBJ1-5; the match to TRBD1 covers 12 bases. V trimming: 3 bases; J trimming: 8 bases; junction bases outside the gene matches: 8. CDR3 length: 16 amino acids. Germline V gene sequence: CDR1 LNHDA, CDR2 SQIVND (reference sequence). CDR3 nucleotide sequence: TGTGCCAGTAGTATCCTGGGACAGGGGGCGAGGGAGCCCCAGCATTTT. Translation gives CASSILGQGAREPQHF.